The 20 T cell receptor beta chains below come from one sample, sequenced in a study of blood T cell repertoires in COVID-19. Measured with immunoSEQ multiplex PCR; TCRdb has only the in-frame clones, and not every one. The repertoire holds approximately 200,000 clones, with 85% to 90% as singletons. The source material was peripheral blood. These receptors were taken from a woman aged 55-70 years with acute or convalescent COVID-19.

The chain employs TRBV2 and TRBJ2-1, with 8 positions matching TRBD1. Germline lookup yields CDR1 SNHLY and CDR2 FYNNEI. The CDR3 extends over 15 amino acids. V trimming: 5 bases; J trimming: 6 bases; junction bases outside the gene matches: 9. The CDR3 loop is CASSPDRGNANEQFF. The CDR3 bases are TGTGCCAGCAGTCCAGACAGGGGAAATGCCAATGAGCAGTTCTTC.

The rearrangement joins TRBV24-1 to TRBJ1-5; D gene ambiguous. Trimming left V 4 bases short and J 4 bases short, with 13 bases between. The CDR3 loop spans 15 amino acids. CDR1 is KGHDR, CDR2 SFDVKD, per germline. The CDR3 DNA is TGTGCCACCAGTGAAGCAGCCGGGAGTAATCAGCCCCAGCATTTT. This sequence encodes CATSEAAGSNQPQHF.

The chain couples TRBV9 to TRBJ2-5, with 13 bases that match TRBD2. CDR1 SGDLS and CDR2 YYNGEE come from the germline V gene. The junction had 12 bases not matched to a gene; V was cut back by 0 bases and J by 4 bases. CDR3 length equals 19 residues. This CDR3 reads CASSVGGLAGVRQGETQYF. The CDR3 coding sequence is TGTGCCAGCAGCGTAGGTGGACTAGCGGGAGTCCGCCAAGGAGAGACCCAGTACTTC.

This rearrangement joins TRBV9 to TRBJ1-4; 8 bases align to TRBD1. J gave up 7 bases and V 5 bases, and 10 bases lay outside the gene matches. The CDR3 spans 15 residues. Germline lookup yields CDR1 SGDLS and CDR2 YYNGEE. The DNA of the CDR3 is TGTGCCAGCAGTCGCCAGGGGGCGAAGACTGAAAAACTGTTTTTT. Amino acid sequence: CASSRQGAKTEKLFF.

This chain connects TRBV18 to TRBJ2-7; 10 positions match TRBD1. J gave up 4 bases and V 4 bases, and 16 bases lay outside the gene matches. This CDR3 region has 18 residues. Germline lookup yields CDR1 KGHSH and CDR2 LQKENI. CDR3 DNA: TGTGCCAGCTCACATCAAGGCCCGGGACAGGGGACATGGTACGAGCAGTACTTC. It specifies CASSHQGPGQGTWYEQYF.

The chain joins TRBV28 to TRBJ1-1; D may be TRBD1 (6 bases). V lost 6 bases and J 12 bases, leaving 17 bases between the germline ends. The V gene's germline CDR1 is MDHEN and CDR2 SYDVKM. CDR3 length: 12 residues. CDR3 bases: TGTGCCAGCAGGCTACAGGGTGAGAGTACTTTCTTT. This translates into CASRLQGESTFF. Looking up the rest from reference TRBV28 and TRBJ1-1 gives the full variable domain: DVKVTQSSRYLVKRTGEKVFLECVQDMDHENMFWYRQDPGLGLRLIYFSYDVKMKEKGDIPEGYSVSREKKERFSLILESASTNQTSMYLCASRLQGESTFFGQGTRLTVV.

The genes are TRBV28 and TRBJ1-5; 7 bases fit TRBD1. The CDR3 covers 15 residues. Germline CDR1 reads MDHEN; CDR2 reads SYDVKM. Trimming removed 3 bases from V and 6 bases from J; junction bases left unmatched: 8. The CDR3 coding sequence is TGTGCCAGCAGTTTGACAGGGCAGAGAGGTCAGCCCCAGCATTTT. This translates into CASSLTGQRGQPQHF.

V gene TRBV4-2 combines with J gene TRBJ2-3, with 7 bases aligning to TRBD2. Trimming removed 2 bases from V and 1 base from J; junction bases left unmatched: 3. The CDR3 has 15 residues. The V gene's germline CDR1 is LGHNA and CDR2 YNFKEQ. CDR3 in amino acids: CASSQRLAGTDTQYF. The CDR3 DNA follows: TGTGCCAGCAGCCAACGACTAGCCGGCACAGATACGCAGTATTTT.

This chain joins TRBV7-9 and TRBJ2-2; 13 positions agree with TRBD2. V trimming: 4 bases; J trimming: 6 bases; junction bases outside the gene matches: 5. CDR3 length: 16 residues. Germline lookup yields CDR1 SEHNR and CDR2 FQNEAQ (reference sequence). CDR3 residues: CASSSTGLAGPGELFF. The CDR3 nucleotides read TGTGCCAGCAGCTCCACGGGACTAGCGGGACCCGGGGAGCTGTTTTTT. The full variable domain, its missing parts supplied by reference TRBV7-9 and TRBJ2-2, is DTGVSQNPRHKITKRGQNVTFRCDPISEHNRLYWYRQTLGQGPEFLTYFQNEAQLEKSRLLSDRFSAERPKGSFSTLEIQRTEQGDSAMYLCASSSTGLAGPGELFFGEGSRLTVL.

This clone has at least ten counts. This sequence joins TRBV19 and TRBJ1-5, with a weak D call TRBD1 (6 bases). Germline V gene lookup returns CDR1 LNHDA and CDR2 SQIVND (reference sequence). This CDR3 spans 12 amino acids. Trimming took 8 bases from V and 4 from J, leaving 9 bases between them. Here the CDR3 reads CASRDTNQPQHF. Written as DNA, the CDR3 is TGTGCCAGTCGGGACACTAATCAGCCCCAGCATTTT.

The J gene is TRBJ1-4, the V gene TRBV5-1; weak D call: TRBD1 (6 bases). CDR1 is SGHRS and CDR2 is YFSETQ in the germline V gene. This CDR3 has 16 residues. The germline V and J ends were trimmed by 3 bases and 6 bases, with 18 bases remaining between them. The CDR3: CASSSEGQRGDEKLFF. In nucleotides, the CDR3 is TGCGCCAGCAGCTCCGAAGGACAGAGAGGCGATGAAAAACTGTTTTTT.

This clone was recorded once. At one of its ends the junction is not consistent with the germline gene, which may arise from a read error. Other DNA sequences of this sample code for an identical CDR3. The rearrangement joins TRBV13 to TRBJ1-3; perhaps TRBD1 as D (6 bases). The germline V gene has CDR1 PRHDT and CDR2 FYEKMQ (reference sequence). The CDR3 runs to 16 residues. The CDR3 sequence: CASSPSQGRAGNTIYF. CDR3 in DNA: TGTGCCAGCAGCCCCTCCCAGGGGAGGGCCGGAAACACTATATATTTT.

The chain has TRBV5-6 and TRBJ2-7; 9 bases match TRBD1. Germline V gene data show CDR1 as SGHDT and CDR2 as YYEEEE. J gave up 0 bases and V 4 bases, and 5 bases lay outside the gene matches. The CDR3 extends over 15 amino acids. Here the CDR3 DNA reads TGTGCCAGCAGCCCCGACAGGGGGGGCTCCTACGAGCAGTACTTC. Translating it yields CASSPDRGGSYEQYF.

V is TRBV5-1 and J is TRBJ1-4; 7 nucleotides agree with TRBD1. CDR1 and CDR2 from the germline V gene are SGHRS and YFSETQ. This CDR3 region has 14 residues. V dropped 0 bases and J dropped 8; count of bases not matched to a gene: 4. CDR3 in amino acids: CASSLAGQNEKLFF. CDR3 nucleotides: TGCGCCAGCAGCTTGGCGGGACAGAACGAAAAACTGTTTTTT.

This chain's CDR3 is CASSGTGKGEAFF. The CDR3 DNA reads TGCGCCAGCAGCGGGACAGGGAAGGGTGAAGCTTTCTTT. The chain couples TRBV5-1 to TRBJ1-1; 9 bases line up with TRBD1. Unmatched junction bases numbered 5, after V lost 4 bases and J lost 7 bases. The CDR3 length is 13 residues. The germline V gene encodes CDR1 SGHRS and CDR2 YFSETQ. The complete variable domain, with remaining parts taken from reference TRBV5-1 and TRBJ1-1, reads KAGVTQTPRYLIKTRGQQVTLSCSPISGHRSVSWYQQTPGQGLQFLFEYFSETQRNKGNFPGRFSGRQFSNSRSEMNVSTLELGDSALYLCASSGTGKGEAFFGQGTRLTVV.

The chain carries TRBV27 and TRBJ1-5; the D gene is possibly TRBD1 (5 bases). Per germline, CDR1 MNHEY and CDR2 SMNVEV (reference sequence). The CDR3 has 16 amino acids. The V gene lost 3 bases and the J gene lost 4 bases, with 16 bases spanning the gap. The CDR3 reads CASSFSWAGLNQPQHF. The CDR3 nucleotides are TGTGCCAGCAGTTTTAGTTGGGCAGGGCTTAATCAGCCCCAGCATTTT.

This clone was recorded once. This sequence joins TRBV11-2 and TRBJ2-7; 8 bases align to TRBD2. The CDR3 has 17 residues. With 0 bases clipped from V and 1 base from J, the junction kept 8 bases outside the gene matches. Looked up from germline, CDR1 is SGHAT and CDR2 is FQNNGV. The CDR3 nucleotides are TGTGCCAGCAGCTTAGATTCCGGCGGGGGGCGGTCCTACGAGCAGTACTTC. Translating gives CASSLDSGGGRSYEQYF.

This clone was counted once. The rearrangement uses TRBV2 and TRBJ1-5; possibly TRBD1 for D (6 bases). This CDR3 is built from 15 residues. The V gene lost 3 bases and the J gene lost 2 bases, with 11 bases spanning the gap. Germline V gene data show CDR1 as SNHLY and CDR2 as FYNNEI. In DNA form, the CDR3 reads TGTGCCAGCAGTGAGGGAGCAGGGGGCAATCAGCCCCAGCATTTT. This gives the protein CASSEGAGGNQPQHF. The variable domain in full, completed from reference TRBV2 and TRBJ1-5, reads EPEVTQTPSHQVTQMGQEVILRCVPISNHLYFYWYRQILGQKVEFLVSFYNNEISEKSEIFDDQFSVERPDGSNFTLKIRSTKLEDSAMYFCASSEGAGGNQPQHFGDGTRLSIL.

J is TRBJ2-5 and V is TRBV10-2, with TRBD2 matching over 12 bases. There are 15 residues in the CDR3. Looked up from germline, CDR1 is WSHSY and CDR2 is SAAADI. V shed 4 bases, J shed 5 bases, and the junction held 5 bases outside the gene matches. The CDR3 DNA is TGCGCCAGCAGTGGCCTAGCGGGGGGGCATGAGACCCAGTACTTC. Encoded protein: CASSGLAGGHETQYF.

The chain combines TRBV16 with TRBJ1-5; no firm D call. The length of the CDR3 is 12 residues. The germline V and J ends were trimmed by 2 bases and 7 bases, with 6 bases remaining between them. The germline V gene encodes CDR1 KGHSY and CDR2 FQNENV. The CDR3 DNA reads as TGTGCCAGCAGCCAAAACAGCCAGCCCCAGCATTTT. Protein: CASSQNSQPQHF.